One and the same sample provided the 16 T cell receptor beta chains below, sequenced in a study of early T cells in non-severe SARS-CoV-2 infection. TCRdb reanalysed the 5' RACE reads using MiXCR and keeps one entry per CDR3 protein. The repertoire holds 65,000 to 80,000 distinct CDR3 sequences, with roughly 13% as singletons. The sequencing input was whole blood. The receptors were sampled from an adult who was a healthcare worker with PCR-confirmed SARS-CoV-2 infection or an uninfected control (not recorded which).

The CDR3 sequence: CATAGGPGDTQYF. The CDR3 DNA sequence: TGTGCCACCGCCGGGGGGCCGGGAGATACGCAGTATTTT. The gene calls are TRBV3-1 and TRBJ2-3; D perhaps matches TRBD2 (7 bases). The CDR3 is 13 residues long. V was shortened by 10 bases and J by 5 bases, with 16 bases between the two germline ends. CDR1 and CDR2 (germline): LGHDT, YNNKEL (reference sequence).

This clonotype was detected ten times or more. The chain couples TRBV7-2 to TRBJ2-7; either TRBD1 or TRBD2 may supply D (5 bases each). Trimming shortened V by 1 base and J by 3 bases, and 13 bases separated the two germline ends. CDR3 length equals 15 residues. Germline assignment: CDR1 SGHTA and CDR2 FQGNSA. CDR3 coding DNA: TGTGCCAGCAGCTTAGACCGAGGGGATAACTACGAGCAGTACTTC. This encodes CASSLDRGDNYEQYF.

The genes are TRBV27 and TRBJ1-1; a weak D match, TRBD1 (6 bases). V lost 4 bases and J lost 4, with 16 bases in between. The CDR3 loop spans 15 amino acids. From germline, CDR1 is MNHEY and CDR2 SMNVEV (reference sequence). As DNA, the CDR3 is TGTGCCAGCAGTTCCCACCCAAAGGGGGTCACTGAAGCTTTCTTT. Amino acid sequence: CASSSHPKGVTEAFF.

The V call is TRBV5-4, the J call TRBJ2-2, with TRBD1 identical over 9 bases. V lost 4 bases, J lost 6 bases, and 4 bases stayed unmatched. The CDR3 runs 14 residues. Germline values: CDR1 SGHNT, CDR2 YYREEE (reference sequence). The CDR3 sequence is CASSPGQGSGELFF. The CDR3 DNA reads TGTGCCAGCAGCCCGGGACAGGGCTCCGGGGAGCTGTTTTTT.

This clonotype was recorded at least ten times. The V call is TRBV18, the J call TRBJ2-2; D is undetermined. From germline, CDR1 is KGHSH and CDR2 LQKENI. The CDR3 is made up of 15 amino acids. Trimming pared 5 bases from V and 4 bases from J, leaving 14 bases between. In DNA, the CDR3 is TGTGCCAGCTCAGCCGGGTCCTACTCCACCGGGGAGCTGTTTTTT. Protein: CASSAGSYSTGELFF.

This clonotype was counted a few times. Sequence at one end of the junction differs from germline and may be a read error. This chain connects TRBV7-9 to TRBJ2-7; tentative D call: TRBD2 (5 bases). The germline CDR1 and CDR2 sequences are SEHNR and FQNEAQ (reference sequence). This CDR3 has 12 amino acids. CDR3 residues: CASSFGTREADF. DNA for the CDR3: TGTGCCAGCAGCTTTGGAACACGTGAAGCGGATTTC.

The J gene is TRBJ2-7, the V gene TRBV7-6; D gene unclear. CDR3 length equals 15 residues. Per the germline V gene, CDR1 is SGHVS and CDR2 is FNYEAQ. V lost 1 base and J 2 bases, leaving 12 bases between the germline ends. Here the CDR3 reads CASSLDSYPTYEQYF. The CDR3 region has the DNA TGTGCCAGCAGCTTAGACTCTTATCCCACCTACGAGCAGTACTTC.

The genes are TRBV2 and TRBJ2-7; 9 bases align to TRBD2. The V segment lost 2 bases and the J segment 0 bases; nucleotides outside the gene matches: 14. Germline V lookup: CDR1 SNHLY, CDR2 FYNNEI. The CDR3 sequence is 19 residues long. In DNA form, the CDR3 reads TGTGCCAGCAGTGAACAGACTAGCGGAATTGGAACAGGCTCCTACGAGCAGTACTTC. Translation: CASSEQTSGIGTGSYEQYF.

Here the CDR3 reads CSAREIWGRTQETQYF. CDR3 in DNA: TGCAGTGCTAGAGAAATATGGGGGAGAACTCAAGAGACCCAGTACTTC. This rearrangement joins TRBV20-1 to TRBJ2-5; TRBD1 or TRBD2 may be the D gene (5 bases each). CDR3 length: 16 amino acids. The germline CDR1 and CDR2 sequences are DFQATT and SNEGSKA (reference sequence). Trimming took off 0 bases at V and 2 bases at J, with 16 bases between the two ends.

This clonotype was found a few times. The chain has TRBV20-1 and TRBJ2-4; TRBD1 aligns across 10 bases. Germline loops: CDR1 DFQATT, CDR2 SNEGSKA (reference sequence). V lost 6 bases, J lost 6 bases, and 5 bases stayed unmatched. The CDR3 covers 13 residues. This chain's CDR3 is CSAIRQGANIQYF. CDR3 sequence (DNA): TGCAGTGCCATACGACAGGGGGCAAACATTCAGTACTTC.

This clonotype was recorded a few times. V gene TRBV2 combines with J gene TRBJ1-6, with D possibly being TRBD1 (5 bases). CDR1 and CDR2 (germline): SNHLY, FYNNEI. V gave up 6 bases and J gave up 6 bases, with 15 bases separating them. This CDR3 has 15 residues. The CDR3 is CASRGDRTGNSPLHF. CDR3 DNA sequence: TGTGCCAGCAGGGGGGACCGGACGGGTAATTCACCCCTCCACTTT. Together with reference TRBV2 and TRBJ1-6, the CDR3 gives the full variable domain: EPEVTQTPSHQVTQMGQEVILRCVPISNHLYFYWYRQILGQKVEFLVSFYNNEISEKSEIFDDQFSVERPDGSNFTLKIRSTKLEDSAMYFCASRGDRTGNSPLHFGNGTRLTVT.

This clonotype was picked up a small number of times. The V and J genes are TRBV25-1 and TRBJ1-2; TRBD1 might be the D (6 bases). Per the germline V gene, CDR1 is MGHDK and CDR2 is SYGVNS. This CDR3 region has 16 residues. V lost 8 bases and J lost 3, with 22 bases in between. The CDR3 loop reads CASALGQPYEDYGYTF. The CDR3 nucleotides read TGTGCCAGCGCGCTCGGACAGCCATATGAAGACTATGGCTACACCTTC.

J is TRBJ1-1 and V is TRBV20-1; no clear D gene. The germline gives CDR1 DFQATT, CDR2 SNEGSKA (reference sequence). This CDR3 is built from 13 residues. Trimming left V 3 bases short and J 4 bases short, with 12 bases between. In DNA, the CDR3 is TGCAGTGCTAGGCCTCTCGCCCCCACTGAAGCTTTCTTT. This translates into CSARPLAPTEAFF.

This clonotype was seen ten or more times. The rearrangement links TRBV14 to TRBJ2-2; D gene uncertain. The germline gives CDR1 SGHDN, CDR2 FVKESK. Trimming cost V 5 bases and J 2 bases, with 12 bases left between them. The CDR3 contains 15 residues. The CDR3 here is CASSFHYPNTGELFF. CDR3 DNA sequence: TGTGCCAGCAGCTTCCACTACCCTAACACCGGGGAGCTGTTTTTT.

This clonotype was seen ten or more times. This chain joins TRBV28 and TRBJ1-1; unclear D gene. The CDR3 has 15 amino acids. Trimming shortened V by 2 bases and J by 4 bases, and 14 bases separated the two germline ends. CDR1 and CDR2 from the germline V gene are MDHEN and SYDVKM. CDR3 sequence reads: CASSLGSGFRTEAFF. CDR3 bases: TGTGCCAGCAGTTTAGGGTCGGGGTTTCGCACTGAAGCTTTCTTT.

This chain connects TRBV7-2 to TRBJ1-2; TRBD1 aligns across 10 bases. The germline gives CDR1 SGHTA, CDR2 FQGNSA. The CDR3 loop spans 16 amino acids. Trimming cost V 5 bases and J 6 bases; bases outside gene matches: 12. The CDR3 nucleotides are TGTGCCAGCAGCCTGACAGGGGGCCTACGTCAAGATGGCTACACCTTC. Encoded protein: CASSLTGGLRQDGYTF.